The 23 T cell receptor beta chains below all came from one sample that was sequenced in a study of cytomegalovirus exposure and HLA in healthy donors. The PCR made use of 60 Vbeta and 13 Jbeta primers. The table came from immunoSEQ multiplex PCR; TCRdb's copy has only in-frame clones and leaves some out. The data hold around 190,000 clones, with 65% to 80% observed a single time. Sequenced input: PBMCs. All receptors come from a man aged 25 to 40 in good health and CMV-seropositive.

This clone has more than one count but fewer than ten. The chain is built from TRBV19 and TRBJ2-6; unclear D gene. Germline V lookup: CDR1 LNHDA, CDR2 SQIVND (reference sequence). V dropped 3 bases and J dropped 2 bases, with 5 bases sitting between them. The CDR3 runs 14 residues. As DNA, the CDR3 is TGTGCCAGTAGTATTACACCTGGGGCCAACGTCCTGACTTTC. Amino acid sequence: CASSITPGANVLTF.

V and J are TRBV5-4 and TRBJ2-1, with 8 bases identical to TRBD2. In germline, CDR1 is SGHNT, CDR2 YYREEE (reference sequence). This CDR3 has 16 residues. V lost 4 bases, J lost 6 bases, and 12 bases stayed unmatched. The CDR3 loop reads CASSPRGSGVGNEQFF. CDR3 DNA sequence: TGTGCCAGCAGCCCCCGGGGTAGCGGGGTGGGCAATGAGCAGTTCTTC.

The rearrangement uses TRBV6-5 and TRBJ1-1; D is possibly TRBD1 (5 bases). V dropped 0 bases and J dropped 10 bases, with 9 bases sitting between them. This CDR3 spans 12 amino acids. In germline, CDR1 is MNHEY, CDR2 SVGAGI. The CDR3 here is CASSYSGGGAFF. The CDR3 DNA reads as TGTGCCAGCAGTTACTCGGGGGGGGGAGCTTTCTTT.

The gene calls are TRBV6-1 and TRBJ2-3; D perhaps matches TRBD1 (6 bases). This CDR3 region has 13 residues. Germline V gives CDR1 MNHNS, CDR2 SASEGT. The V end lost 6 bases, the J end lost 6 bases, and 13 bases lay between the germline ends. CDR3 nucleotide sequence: TGTGCCAGCAGCTTACAGGGCCCCGATACGCAGTATTTT. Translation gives CASSLQGPDTQYF.

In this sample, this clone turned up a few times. The CDR3 loop is CASSQEQNSLYEQYF. Here the CDR3 DNA reads TGCGCCAGCAGCCAAGAACAAAACAGCCTGTACGAGCAGTACTTC. The chain recombines TRBV4-3 with TRBJ2-7, with no clear D. Germline V gives CDR1 LGHNA, CDR2 YSLEER. This CDR3 is 15 amino acids long. V lost 0 bases to trimming and J lost 4 bases, with 13 bases between them.

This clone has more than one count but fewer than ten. The CDR3 bases are TGTGCCAGCATAGCCTCAGGGGGGATCAATCAGCCCCAGCATTTT. Its protein is CASIASGGINQPQHF. V is TRBV28 and J is TRBJ1-5; 7 bases line up with TRBD1. The length of the CDR3 is 15 residues. V shed 7 bases, J shed 3 bases, and the junction held 9 bases outside the gene matches. Germline lookup yields CDR1 MDHEN and CDR2 SYDVKM.

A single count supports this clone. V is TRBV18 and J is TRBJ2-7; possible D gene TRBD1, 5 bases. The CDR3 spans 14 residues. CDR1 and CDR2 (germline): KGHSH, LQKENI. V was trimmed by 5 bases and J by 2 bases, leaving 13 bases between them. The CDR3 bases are TGTGCCAGCTCAGCCCCGGCAGGGCCCTACGAGCAGTACTTC. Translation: CASSAPAGPYEQYF.

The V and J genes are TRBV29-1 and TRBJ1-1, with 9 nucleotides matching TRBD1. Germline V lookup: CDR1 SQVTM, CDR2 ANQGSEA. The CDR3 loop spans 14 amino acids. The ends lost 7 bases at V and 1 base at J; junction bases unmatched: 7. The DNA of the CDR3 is TGCAGCGCTCCAACGGGACAGGGGAACACTGAAGCTTTCTTT. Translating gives CSAPTGQGNTEAFF.

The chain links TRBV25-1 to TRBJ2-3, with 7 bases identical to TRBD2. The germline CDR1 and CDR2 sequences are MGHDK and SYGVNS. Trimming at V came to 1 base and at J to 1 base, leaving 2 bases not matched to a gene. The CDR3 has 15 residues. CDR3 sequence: CASSEWGGRTDTQYF. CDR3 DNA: TGTGCCAGCAGTGAATGGGGGGGACGCACAGATACGCAGTATTTT. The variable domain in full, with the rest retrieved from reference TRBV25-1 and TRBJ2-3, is EADIYQTPRYLVIGTGKKITLECSQTMGHDKMYWYQQDPGMELHLIHYSYGVNSTEKGDLSSESTVSRIRTEHFPLTLESARPSHTSQYLCASSEWGGRTDTQYFGPGTRLTVL.

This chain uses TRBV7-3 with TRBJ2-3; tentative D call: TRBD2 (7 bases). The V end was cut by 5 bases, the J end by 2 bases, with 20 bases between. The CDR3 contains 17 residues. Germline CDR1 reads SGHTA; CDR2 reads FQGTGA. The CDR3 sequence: CASSPGDLGGATDTQYF. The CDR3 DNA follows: TGTGCCAGCAGCCCGGGGGATTTGGGGGGGGCCACAGATACGCAGTATTTT.

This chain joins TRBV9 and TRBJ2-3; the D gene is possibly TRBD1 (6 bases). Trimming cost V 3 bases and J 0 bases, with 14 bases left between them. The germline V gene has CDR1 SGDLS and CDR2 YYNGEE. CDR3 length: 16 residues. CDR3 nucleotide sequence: TGTGCCAGCAGCGATATAGGGGGACCTAGCACAGATACGCAGTATTTT. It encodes CASSDIGGPSTDTQYF.

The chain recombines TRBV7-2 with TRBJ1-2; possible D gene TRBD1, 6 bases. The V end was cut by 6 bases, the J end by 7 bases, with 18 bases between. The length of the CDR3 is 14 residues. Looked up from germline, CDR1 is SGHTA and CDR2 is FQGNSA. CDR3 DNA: TGTGCCAGCAGTTCCTGGACAGATCCGGGTGGCTACACCTTC. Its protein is CASSSWTDPGGYTF.

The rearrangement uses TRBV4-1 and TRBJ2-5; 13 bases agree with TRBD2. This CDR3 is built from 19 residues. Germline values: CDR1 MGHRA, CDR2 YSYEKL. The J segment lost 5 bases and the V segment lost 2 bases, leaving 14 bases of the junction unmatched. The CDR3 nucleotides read TGCGCCAGCAGCCAACGCCCCGCTCCGGGACTAGCGGGGTCGGAGACCCAGTACTTC. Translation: CASSQRPAPGLAGSETQYF.

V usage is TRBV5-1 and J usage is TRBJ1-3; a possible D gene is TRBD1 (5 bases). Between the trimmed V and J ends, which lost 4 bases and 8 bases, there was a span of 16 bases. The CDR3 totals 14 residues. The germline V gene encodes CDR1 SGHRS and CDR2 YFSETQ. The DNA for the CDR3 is TGCGCCAGCAGCGACAGATCAGGGTCAGACACCATATATTTT. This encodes CASSDRSGSDTIYF.

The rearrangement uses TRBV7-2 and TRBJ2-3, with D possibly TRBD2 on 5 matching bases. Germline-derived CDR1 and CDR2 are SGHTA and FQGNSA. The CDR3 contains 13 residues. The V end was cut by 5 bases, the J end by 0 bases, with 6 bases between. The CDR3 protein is CASSRTSTDTQYF. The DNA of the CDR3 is TGTGCCAGCAGCCGGACTAGCACAGATACGCAGTATTTT. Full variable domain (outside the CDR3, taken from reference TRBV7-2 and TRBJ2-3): GAGVSQSPSNKVTEKGKDVELRCDPISGHTALYWYRQSLGQGLEFLIYFQGNSAPDKSGLPSDRFSAERTGGSVSTLTIQRTQQEDSAVYLCASSRTSTDTQYFGPGTRLTVL.

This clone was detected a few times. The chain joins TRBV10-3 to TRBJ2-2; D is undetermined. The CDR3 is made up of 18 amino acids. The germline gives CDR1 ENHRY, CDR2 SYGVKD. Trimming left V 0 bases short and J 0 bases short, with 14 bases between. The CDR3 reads CAISESGLIKTNTGELFF. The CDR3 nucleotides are TGTGCCATCAGTGAGTCCGGTCTCATCAAGACGAACACCGGGGAGCTGTTTTTT.

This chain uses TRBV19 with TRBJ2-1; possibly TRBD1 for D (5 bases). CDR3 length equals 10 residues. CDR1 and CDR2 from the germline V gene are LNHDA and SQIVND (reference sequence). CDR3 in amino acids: CATQGAEQFF. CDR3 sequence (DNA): TGTGCTACTCAGGGCGCTGAGCAGTTCTTC.

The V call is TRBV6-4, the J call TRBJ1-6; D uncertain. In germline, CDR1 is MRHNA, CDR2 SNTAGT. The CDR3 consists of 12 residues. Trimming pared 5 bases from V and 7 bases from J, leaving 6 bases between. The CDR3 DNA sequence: TGTGCCAGCAGTCCCCTCAATTCACCCCTCCACTTT. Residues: CASSPLNSPLHF.

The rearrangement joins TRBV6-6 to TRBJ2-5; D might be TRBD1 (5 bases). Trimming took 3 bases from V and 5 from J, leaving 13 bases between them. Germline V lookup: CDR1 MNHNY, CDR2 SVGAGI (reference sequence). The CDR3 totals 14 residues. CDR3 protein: CASSYSGMSETQYF. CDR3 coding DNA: TGTGCCAGCAGTTATTCAGGGATGTCGGAGACCCAGTACTTC.

The CDR3 nucleotides read TGTGCCAGCAGTCCGGGCGGGGGCTACGAGCAGTACTTC. Translating gives CASSPGGGYEQYF. The chain links TRBV28 to TRBJ2-7, with 7 bases identical to TRBD2. This CDR3 is 13 amino acids long. Germline V lookup: CDR1 MDHEN, CDR2 SYDVKM. The J segment lost 3 bases and the V segment lost 5 bases, leaving 4 bases of the junction unmatched. Full variable domain (missing parts from reference TRBV28 and TRBJ2-7): DVKVTQSSRYLVKRTGEKVFLECVQDMDHENMFWYRQDPGLGLRLIYFSYDVKMKEKGDIPEGYSVSREKKERFSLILESASTNQTSMYLCASSPGGGYEQYFGPGTRLTVT.

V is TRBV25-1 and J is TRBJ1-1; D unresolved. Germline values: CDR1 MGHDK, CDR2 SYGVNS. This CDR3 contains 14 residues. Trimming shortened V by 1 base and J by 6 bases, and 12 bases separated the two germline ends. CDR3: CASSESRGASEAFF. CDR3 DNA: TGTGCCAGCAGTGAATCTCGGGGAGCGTCTGAAGCTTTCTTT.

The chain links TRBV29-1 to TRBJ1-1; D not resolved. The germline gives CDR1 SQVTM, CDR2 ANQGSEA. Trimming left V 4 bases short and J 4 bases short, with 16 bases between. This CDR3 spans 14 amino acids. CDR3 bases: TGCAGCGTTGGAGGGCGAGGATTGAGCACTGAAGCTTTCTTT. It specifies CSVGGRGLSTEAFF.

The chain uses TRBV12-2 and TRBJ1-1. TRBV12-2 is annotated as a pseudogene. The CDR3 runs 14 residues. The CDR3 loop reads CASPRLAGNTEAFF. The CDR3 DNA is TGTGCAAGTCCCCGATTAGCCGGGAACACTGAAGCTTTCTTT.